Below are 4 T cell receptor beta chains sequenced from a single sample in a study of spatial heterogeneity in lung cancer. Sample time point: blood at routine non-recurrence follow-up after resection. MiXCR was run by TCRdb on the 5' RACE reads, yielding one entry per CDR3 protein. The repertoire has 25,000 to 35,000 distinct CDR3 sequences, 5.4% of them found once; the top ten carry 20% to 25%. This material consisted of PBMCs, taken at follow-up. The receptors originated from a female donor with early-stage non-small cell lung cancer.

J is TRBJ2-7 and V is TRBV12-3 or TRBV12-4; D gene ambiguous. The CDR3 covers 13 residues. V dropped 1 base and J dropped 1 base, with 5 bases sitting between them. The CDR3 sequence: CASSLGGSYEQYF. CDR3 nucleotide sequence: TGTGCCAGCAGTTTAGGAGGTTCCTACGAGCAGTACTTC.

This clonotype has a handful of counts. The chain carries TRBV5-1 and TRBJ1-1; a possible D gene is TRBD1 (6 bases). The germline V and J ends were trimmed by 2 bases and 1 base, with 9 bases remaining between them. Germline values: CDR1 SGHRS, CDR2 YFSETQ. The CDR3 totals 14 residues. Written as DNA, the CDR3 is TGCGCCAGCAGCTTTGGGGGCGCGAACACTGAAGCTTTCTTT. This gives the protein CASSFGGANTEAFF.

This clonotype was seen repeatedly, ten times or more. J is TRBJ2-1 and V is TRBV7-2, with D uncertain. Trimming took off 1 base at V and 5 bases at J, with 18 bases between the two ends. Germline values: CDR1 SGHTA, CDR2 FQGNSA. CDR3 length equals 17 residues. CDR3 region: CASSLVASGQMDNEQFF. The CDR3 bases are TGTGCCAGCAGCTTAGTTGCGTCGGGTCAGATGGACAATGAGCAGTTCTTC. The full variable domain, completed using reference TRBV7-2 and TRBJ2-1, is GAGVSQSPSNKVTEKGKDVELRCDPISGHTALYWYRQSLGQGLEFLIYFQGNSAPDKSGLPSDRFSAERTGGSVSTLTIQRTQQEDSAVYLCASSLVASGQMDNEQFFGPGTRLTVL.

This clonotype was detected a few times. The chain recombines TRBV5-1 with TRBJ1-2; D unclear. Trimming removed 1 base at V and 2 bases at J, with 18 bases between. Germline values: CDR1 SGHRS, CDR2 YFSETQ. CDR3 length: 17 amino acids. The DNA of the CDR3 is TGCGCCAGCAGCTTGAACCCCGCCAGTGAGGGCAACTATGGCTACACCTTC. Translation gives CASSLNPASEGNYGYTF. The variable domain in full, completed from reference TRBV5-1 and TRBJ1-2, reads KAGVTQTPRYLIKTRGQQVTLSCSPISGHRSVSWYQQTPGQGLQFLFEYFSETQRNKGNFPGRFSGRQFSNSRSEMNVSTLELGDSALYLCASSLNPASEGNYGYTFGSGTRLTVV.